What follows describes a single T cell receptor (beta chain). TCRdb processed the 5' RACE reads anew with MiXCR; each CDR3 protein has one entry. This table holds about half a million distinct CDR3 sequences, roughly 18% found once. Trimming cost V 5 bases and J 0 bases, with 8 bases left between them. Germline V CDR1 and CDR2: SQVTM, ANQGSEA. The CDR3 length is 13 residues. These data belong to a study of T-cell memory formation after mild COVID-19. The sample consisted of PBMCs or a T cell subset sorted from them (not recorded which). This TCR was recovered from an adult woman who had mild COVID-19 (a few samples of this study predate the infection). Cell type and time point are not known. The chain joins TRBV29-1 to TRBJ1-5; D not certain. The DNA of the CDR3 is TGCAGCGTTCAAACGAATAGCAATCAGCCCCAGCATTTT. It codes for CSVQTNSNQPQHF.